This passage covers 30 T cell receptor beta chains from one sample sequenced in a study of blood T cell repertoires in COVID-19. Method: immunoSEQ multiplex PCR; TCRdb's copy keeps in-frame clones and lacks some. This table holds approximately 60,000 clones, approximately 85% found once. The specimen sequenced was peripheral blood. All receptors come from a human donor in a cohort sampled during active COVID-19.

The chain is built from TRBV18 and TRBJ1-1; 8 positions agree with TRBD1. CDR1 is KGHSH and CDR2 is LQKENI in the germline V gene. The CDR3 is 14 residues long. The J segment lost 1 base and the V segment lost 3 bases, leaving 1 base of the junction unmatched. The DNA of the CDR3 is TGTGCCAGCTCACCGGGACAGGAGAACACTGAAGCTTTCTTT. This gives the protein CASSPGQENTEAFF.

This chain uses TRBV6-5 with TRBJ2-1; 11 bases line up with TRBD1. This CDR3 spans 14 amino acids. CDR1 and CDR2 (germline): MNHEY, SVGAGI. The V segment lost 6 bases and the J segment 3 bases; nucleotides outside the gene matches: 1. This chain's CDR3 is CASSGTGGYNEQFF. The CDR3 DNA sequence: TGTGCCAGCAGCGGGACAGGGGGCTACAATGAGCAGTTCTTC.

The chain carries TRBV11-2 and TRBJ1-1; D ambiguous. Trimming removed 8 bases at V and 5 bases at J, with 12 bases between. The CDR3 sequence is 12 residues long. Germline values: CDR1 SGHAT, CDR2 FQNNGV. CDR3 protein: CASGKEGTEAFF. The CDR3 nucleotides read TGTGCCAGCGGGAAGGAGGGTACTGAAGCTTTCTTT.

The V gene is TRBV7-2, the J gene TRBJ1-5; D is possibly TRBD1 (5 bases). Trimming cost V 8 bases and J 0 bases, with 14 bases left between them. Germline CDR1 reads SGHTA; CDR2 reads FQGNSA. This CDR3 comprises 15 residues. In DNA form, the CDR3 reads TGTGCCAGCGGCAACGGGGGTTCTAGCAATCAGCCCCAGCATTTT. Protein: CASGNGGSSNQPQHF.

V and J are TRBV6-2 or TRBV6-3 and TRBJ2-5; the D gene is possibly TRBD2 (5 bases). Per germline, CDR1 MNHEY and CDR2 SVGEGT. V was clipped by 5 bases and J by 2 bases, with 15 bases between them. This CDR3 region has 15 residues. DNA of the CDR3: TGTGCCAGCAGTCCGCGACGGGGAAATCAAGAGACCCAGTACTTC. Protein: CASSPRRGNQETQYF.

The rearrangement joins TRBV15 to TRBJ1-2, with TRBD1 as a possible D gene (6 bases). CDR1 LNHNV and CDR2 YYDKDF come from the germline V gene (reference sequence). The V end lost 3 bases, the J end lost 5 bases, and 16 bases lay between the germline ends. The CDR3 has 15 amino acids. The CDR3 DNA reads TGTGCCACCAGCAGGGGAGGGGGAGCGAGGTATGGCTACACCTTC. This sequence encodes CATSRGGGARYGYTF.

The chain uses TRBV29-1 and TRBJ1-3, with 10 bases aligning to TRBD1. With 4 bases clipped from V and 1 base from J, the junction kept 7 bases outside the gene matches. In germline, CDR1 is SQVTM, CDR2 ANQGSEA. The CDR3 spans 16 residues. The DNA for the CDR3 is TGCAGCGTTGGGGAGGACAGGGGGTTTTCTGGAAACACCATATATTTT. Its protein product is CSVGEDRGFSGNTIYF.

The chain recombines TRBV5-1 with TRBJ2-7; D not resolved. Per germline, CDR1 SGHRS and CDR2 YFSETQ. This CDR3 contains 14 residues. Trimming pared 0 bases from V and 1 base from J, leaving 8 bases between. The CDR3 DNA reads as TGCGCCAGCAGCTTGGGGGCGCCATCCTACGAGCAGTACTTC. This encodes CASSLGAPSYEQYF.

The V gene is TRBV6-5, the J gene TRBJ1-6, with D perhaps TRBD1 (6 bases). Trimming removed 2 bases from V and 10 bases from J, with 15 bases in between. CDR3 length equals 15 residues. Germline V gene sequence: CDR1 MNHEY, CDR2 SVGAGI. CDR3 sequence reads: CASSYGGGNLSPLHF. The CDR3 bases are TGTGCCAGCAGTTACGGGGGCGGAAATTTATCACCCCTCCACTTT.

This clone appeared many times. The chain is built from TRBV11-2 and TRBJ1-1; 7 nucleotides line up with TRBD1. Germline lookup yields CDR1 SGHAT and CDR2 FQNNGV. CDR3 length: 16 residues. V trimming: 0 bases; J trimming: 3 bases; junction bases outside the gene matches: 7. The CDR3: CASSLERQGWDTEAFF. CDR3 in DNA: TGTGCCAGCAGCTTAGAGCGACAGGGTTGGGACACTGAAGCTTTCTTT.

This clone has ten or more counts. The chain employs TRBV3-1 (or the pseudogene TRBV3-2) and TRBJ2-1, with 8 nucleotides matching TRBD2. The germline CDR1 and CDR2 sequences are LGHDT and YNNKEL (reference sequence). V gave up 2 bases and J gave up 6 bases; unmatched junction bases: 6. The length of the CDR3 is 15 residues. The CDR3 DNA is TGTGCCAGCAGCCAAAGCACGGGGGGGCTCAATGAGCAGTTCTTC. Residues: CASSQSTGGLNEQFF.

The chain has TRBV5-1 and TRBJ2-1, with 10 bases fitting TRBD2. The CDR3 is 17 residues long. The ends lost 4 bases at V and 8 bases at J; junction bases unmatched: 15. In germline, CDR1 is SGHRS, CDR2 YFSETQ. CDR3 sequence (DNA): TGCGCCAGCAGCCGGGCGGCTAGCGGGGGCTTGGTCGATGAGCAGTTCTTC. Amino acid sequence: CASSRAASGGLVDEQFF.

This chain links TRBV11-3 with TRBJ2-1; weak D call: TRBD2 (6 bases). This CDR3 contains 16 residues. Germline CDR1 is SGHNT and CDR2 is YENEEA. The V end lost 1 base, the J end lost 3 bases, and 13 bases lay between the germline ends. The CDR3 nucleotides read TGTGCCAGCAGCTTAGGGGGGACTCAGGGCTACAATGAGCAGTTCTTC. Amino acids: CASSLGGTQGYNEQFF.

This rearrangement joins TRBV6-5 to TRBJ2-1, with 13 positions matching TRBD2. CDR1 is MNHEY and CDR2 is SVGAGI in the germline V gene. V trimming: 6 bases; J trimming: 6 bases; junction bases outside the gene matches: 5. The CDR3 totals 15 residues. CDR3 sequence reads: CASRRTSGGVNEQFF. CDR3 coding DNA: TGTGCCAGCAGACGGACTAGCGGGGGAGTCAATGAGCAGTTCTTC.

The V and J genes are TRBV4-1 and TRBJ2-1; 10 nucleotides agree with TRBD2. The junction had 12 bases not matched to a gene; V was cut back by 0 bases and J by 13 bases. There are 16 residues in the CDR3. Per germline, CDR1 MGHRA and CDR2 YSYEKL. In DNA, the CDR3 is TGCGCCAGCAGCCAAGATCGAGTTAGCGGGGGGCCCAACCAGTTCTTC. It is translated as CASSQDRVSGGPNQFF.

The rearrangement joins TRBV3-1 (or the pseudogene TRBV3-2) to TRBJ1-1; D gene ambiguous. Germline lookup yields CDR1 LGHDT and CDR2 YNNKEL (reference sequence). Trimming took 5 bases from V and 0 from J, leaving 7 bases between them. The CDR3 sequence is 13 residues long. The CDR3 nucleotides are TGTGCCAGCAGCTTCCTTATGAACACTGAAGCTTTCTTT. Translation: CASSFLMNTEAFF.

This clone was counted between two and nine times. The chain is built from TRBV3-1 (or the pseudogene TRBV3-2) and TRBJ2-1; 9 positions agree with TRBD2. The V segment lost 4 bases and the J segment 5 bases; nucleotides outside the gene matches: 9. The germline V gene encodes CDR1 LGHDT and CDR2 YNNKEL (reference sequence). CDR3 length: 16 residues. The CDR3 loop is CASSPHGLAPNNEQFF. The CDR3 DNA sequence: TGTGCCAGCAGCCCCCATGGACTAGCGCCCAACAATGAGCAGTTCTTC.

The genes are TRBV10-3 and TRBJ2-5, with 15 bases that match TRBD2. V trimming: 6 bases; J trimming: 5 bases; junction bases outside the gene matches: 10. The germline CDR1 and CDR2 sequences are ENHRY and SYGVKD. The CDR3 spans 17 residues. The CDR3 DNA is TGTGCCATCAGCCCCGGGACTAGCGGGGGGTTTGTGGAGACCCAGTACTTC. Its protein is CAISPGTSGGFVETQYF.

This clone showed up just a few times. This chain connects TRBV14 to TRBJ2-3, with 11 nucleotides matching TRBD2. Germline lookup yields CDR1 SGHDN and CDR2 FVKESK. The CDR3 covers 16 residues. V shed 3 bases, J shed 6 bases, and the junction held 8 bases outside the gene matches. CDR3 sequence reads: CASSHGLAGASDTQYF. CDR3 bases: TGTGCCAGCAGCCACGGACTAGCGGGCGCTTCGGATACGCAGTATTTT.

V and J are TRBV4-1 and TRBJ2-1, with 9 bases identical to TRBD1. Germline V gene data show CDR1 as MGHRA and CDR2 as YSYEKL. The CDR3 is 15 residues long. The V segment lost 0 bases and the J segment 7 bases; nucleotides outside the gene matches: 4. The CDR3 sequence: CASSQDDGTGNEQFF. In nucleotides, the CDR3 is TGCGCCAGCAGCCAAGATGACGGGACAGGGAATGAGCAGTTCTTC.

This clone was observed a single time. The genes are TRBV5-1 and TRBJ2-7; 9 nucleotides line up with TRBD1. The length of the CDR3 is 14 residues. The V gene end was trimmed by 4 bases and the J gene end by 5 bases; junction bases not matched to a gene: 7. Germline lookup yields CDR1 SGHRS and CDR2 YFSETQ. The CDR3 loop is CASSRTGDVDEQYF. CDR3 coding DNA: TGCGCCAGCAGCCGGACAGGGGACGTGGACGAGCAGTACTTC.

The chain employs TRBV5-1 and TRBJ2-3, with 10 bases fitting TRBD2. The CDR3 has 16 amino acids. V shed 0 bases and J 4 bases; nucleotides not matched to a gene: 5. The germline V gene encodes CDR1 SGHRS and CDR2 YFSETQ. Here the CDR3 reads CASSLGSSGGADTQYF. CDR3 coding DNA: TGCGCCAGCAGCTTGGGCTCTAGCGGGGGCGCAGATACGCAGTATTTT.

The genes are TRBV6-2 or TRBV6-3 and TRBJ2-4, with D perhaps matching TRBD2 (5 bases). Germline V gene lookup returns CDR1 MNHEY and CDR2 SVGEGT. V lost 6 bases and J lost 6, with 9 bases in between. The CDR3 consists of 12 residues. In DNA, the CDR3 is TGTGCCAGCAGCCCCCGGGGAAACATTCAGTACTTC. This sequence encodes CASSPRGNIQYF.

This clone was counted between two and nine times. The rearrangement joins TRBV4-1 to TRBJ2-3; 15 positions agree with TRBD2. Germline V gives CDR1 MGHRA, CDR2 YSYEKL. V shed 2 bases, J shed 5 bases, and the junction held 5 bases outside the gene matches. The CDR3 sequence is 17 residues long. CDR3 DNA sequence: TGCGCCAGCAGCCAATCCCGGACTAGCGGGGGGGAAGATACGCAGTATTTT. Encoded protein: CASSQSRTSGGEDTQYF.

This clone was detected only once. This chain connects TRBV6-2 or TRBV6-3 to TRBJ2-5; 11 positions match TRBD2. With V trimmed by 1 base and J by 14 bases, 3 bases remained unmatched. CDR1 is MNHEY, CDR2 SVGEGT, per germline. The CDR3 loop spans 12 amino acids. CDR3 nucleotides: TGTGCCAGCAGTTACTTGGGGACTAGCGGATACTTC. Its protein product is CASSYLGTSGYF.

This chain connects TRBV10-3 to TRBJ2-1; 8 nucleotides line up with TRBD2. V trimming: 4 bases; J trimming: 1 base; junction bases outside the gene matches: 0. The germline V gene has CDR1 ENHRY and CDR2 SYGVKD. The CDR3 has 14 amino acids. The CDR3 DNA is TGTGCCATCAGTGCGGGGGGGTCCTACAATGAGCAGTTCTTC. This encodes CAISAGGSYNEQFF.

The rearrangement uses TRBV11-3 and TRBJ2-5, with D unresolved. The germline V gene encodes CDR1 SGHNT and CDR2 YENEEA. CDR3 length equals 16 residues. V was trimmed by 5 bases and J by 0 bases, leaving 16 bases between them. The CDR3 sequence: CASSPRRYRYQETQYF. The CDR3 nucleotides are TGTGCCAGCAGCCCACGCCGGTATAGATACCAAGAGACCCAGTACTTC.

For the CDR3, the DNA is TGTGCCAGCAGTCCGGGTCTTCAAGCTTTCTTT. Its translation: CASSPGLQAFF. V gene TRBV12-3 or TRBV12-4 combines with J gene TRBJ1-1; D gene uncertain. V lost 5 bases and J 9 bases, leaving 10 bases between the germline ends. The CDR3 covers 11 residues.

By sample share, this clone is medium-sized. The chain is built from TRBV4-3 and TRBJ2-7, with 10 bases that match TRBD1. CDR1 is LGHNA, CDR2 YSLEER, per germline. The length of the CDR3 is 15 residues. Trimming took 4 bases from V and 5 from J; bases not matched to a gene: 8. CDR3 region: CASSPSTGGFHEQYF. In DNA form, the CDR3 reads TGCGCCAGCAGCCCCTCGACAGGGGGCTTTCACGAGCAGTACTTC.

The rearrangement links TRBV4-3 to TRBJ2-7; a possible D gene is TRBD1 (6 bases). Germline assignment: CDR1 LGHNA and CDR2 YSLEER. V lost 4 bases, J lost 6 bases, and 16 bases lay in between. This CDR3 is 14 amino acids long. Written as DNA, the CDR3 is TGCGCCAGCAGCCCTCAGGGGACCGGTGGCGAGCAGTACTTC. Amino acid sequence: CASSPQGTGGEQYF.